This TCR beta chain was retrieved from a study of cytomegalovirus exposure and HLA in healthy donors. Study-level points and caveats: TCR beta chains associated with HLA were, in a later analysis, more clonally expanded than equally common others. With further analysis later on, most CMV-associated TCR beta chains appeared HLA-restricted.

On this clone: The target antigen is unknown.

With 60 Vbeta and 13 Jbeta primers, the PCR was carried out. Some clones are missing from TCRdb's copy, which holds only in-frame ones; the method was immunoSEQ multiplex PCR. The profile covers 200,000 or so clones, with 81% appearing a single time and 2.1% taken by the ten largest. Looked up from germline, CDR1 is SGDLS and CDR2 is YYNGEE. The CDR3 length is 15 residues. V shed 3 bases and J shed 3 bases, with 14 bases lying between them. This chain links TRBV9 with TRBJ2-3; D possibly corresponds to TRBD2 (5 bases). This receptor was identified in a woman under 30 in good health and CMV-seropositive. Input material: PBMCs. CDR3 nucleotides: TGTGCCAGCAGCGCCGGAGAGGGTTTGACAGATACGCAGTATTTT. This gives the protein CASSAGEGLTDTQYF.